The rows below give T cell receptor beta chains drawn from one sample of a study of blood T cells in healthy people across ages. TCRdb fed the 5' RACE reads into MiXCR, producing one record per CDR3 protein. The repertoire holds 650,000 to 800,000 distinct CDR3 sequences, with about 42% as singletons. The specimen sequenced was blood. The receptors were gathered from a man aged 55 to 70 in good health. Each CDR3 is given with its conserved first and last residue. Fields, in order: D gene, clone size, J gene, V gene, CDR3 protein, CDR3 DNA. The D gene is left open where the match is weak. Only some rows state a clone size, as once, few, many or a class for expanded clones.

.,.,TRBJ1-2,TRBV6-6,CASSSGAPYGYTF,TGTGCCAGCAGTTCGGGAGCTCCCTATGGCTACACCTTC
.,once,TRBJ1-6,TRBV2,CASRPRSSYNSPLHF,TGTGCCAGCAGGCCAAGGAGCTCCTATAATTCACCCCTCCACTTT
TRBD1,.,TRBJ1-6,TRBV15,CATSRDGTENSPLHF,TGTGCCACCAGCAGAGATGGGACAGAGAATTCACCCCTCCACTTT
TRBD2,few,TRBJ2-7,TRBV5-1,CASSLTSGGAFGEQYF,TGCGCCAGCAGCCTGACTAGCGGGGGGGCCTTTGGCGAGCAGTACTTC
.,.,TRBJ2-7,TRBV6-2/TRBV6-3,CASSYAGPGPYEQYF,TGTGCCAGCAGTTACGCGGGGCCAGGACCCTACGAGCAGTACTTC
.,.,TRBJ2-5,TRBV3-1,CASSQASRPETQYF,TGTGCCAGCAGCCAAGCATCAAGGCCGGAGACCCAGTACTTC
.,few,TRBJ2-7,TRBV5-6,CASSEGQRSYEQYF,TGTGCCAGCAGCGAAGGACAGCGCTCCTACGAGCAGTACTTC
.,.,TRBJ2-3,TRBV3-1,CASSQESGTQYF,TGTGCCAGCAGCCAAGAGAGCGGCACGCAGTATTTT
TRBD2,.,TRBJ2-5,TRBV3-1,CASSQTSGKETQYF,TGTGCCAGCAGCCAAACTAGCGGAAAAGAGACCCAGTACTTC
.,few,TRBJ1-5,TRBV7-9,CASSPATAGERNQPQHF,TGTGCCAGCAGCCCCGCGACCGCAGGGGAGCGCAATCAGCCCCAGCATTTT
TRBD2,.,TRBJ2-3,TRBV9,CASSTGLVATDTQYF,TGTGCCAGCAGCACCGGACTAGTGGCCACAGATACGCAGTATTTT
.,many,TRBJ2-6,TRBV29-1,CSVGGDDSGANVLTF,TGCAGCGTTGGAGGGGACGACTCTGGGGCCAACGTCCTGACTTTC
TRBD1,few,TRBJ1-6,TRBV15,CATSRDRNDSPLHF,TGTGCCACCAGCCGGGACAGGAACGATTCACCCCTCCACTTT